The 25 T cell receptor beta chains below were found in one sample sequenced in a study of vaccination and CD4 T cells after COVID-19. Treatment described: roughly nine-day PBMC culture with coronavirus spike peptide pools or control peptides (ViraFEST assay). Oncomine TCR Beta short-read sequencing was applied to DNA from cultured CD4+ T cells. TCRdb reanalysed the PCR reads using MiXCR and keeps one entry per CDR3 protein. The sample shows just over 20,000 distinct CDR3 sequences, 60% to 75% of them seen only once. Their antigens remain unidentified. Input material: CD4+ T cells from blood, cultured in vitro. The receptors were gathered from a human donor who had recovered from COVID-19.

This clonotype was found a few times. The V gene is TRBV6-1, the J gene TRBJ2-3; D might be TRBD1 (5 bases). This CDR3 has 11 residues. The germline gives CDR1 MNHNS, CDR2 SASEGT. Trimming removed 8 bases from V and 5 bases from J, with 8 bases in between. The chain's CDR3 is CASGQQDTQYF. DNA for the CDR3: TGTGCCAGCGGACAACAAGATACGCAGTATTTT.

J is TRBJ1-2 and V is TRBV30; TRBD1 matches 11 bases. The junction had 8 bases not matched to a gene; V was cut back by 5 bases and J by 3 bases. Germline V gives CDR1 GTSNPN, CDR2 SVGIG (reference sequence). The CDR3 has 15 residues. The CDR3 DNA reads as TGTGCCTGGGATCCCGGGACAGGGGGATACTATGGCTACACCTTC. Protein sequence: CAWDPGTGGYYGYTF.

J is TRBJ2-3 and V is TRBV20-1; tentatively, D is TRBD2 (5 bases). Germline V CDR1 and CDR2: DFQATT, SNEGSKA (reference sequence). V lost 1 base, J lost 5 bases, and 16 bases lay in between. The CDR3 length is 15 residues. The CDR3 DNA follows: TGCAGTGCTAGAGCGGTTTCAAGGACTGTAGATACGCAGTATTTT. Amino acid sequence: CSARAVSRTVDTQYF.

This clonotype has a single count. J is TRBJ1-5 and V is TRBV28, with 7 positions matching TRBD1. The J segment lost 4 bases and the V segment lost 6 bases, leaving 6 bases of the junction unmatched. Germline-derived CDR1 and CDR2 are MDHEN and SYDVKM. The CDR3 covers 14 residues. CDR3 in DNA: TGTGCCAGCAGGACAGGGCAGAGTAATCAGCCCCAGCATTTT. Amino acid sequence: CASRTGQSNQPQHF.

This chain's CDR3 is CSARGNIGTVATNEKLFF. As DNA, the CDR3 is TGCAGTGCTAGGGGGAACATAGGGACGGTTGCAACTAATGAAAAACTGTTTTTT. The chain combines TRBV20-1 with TRBJ1-4, with D maybe TRBD1 (5 bases). The germline V gene has CDR1 DFQATT and CDR2 SNEGSKA (reference sequence). Between the trimmed V and J ends, which lost 3 bases and 0 bases, there was a span of 20 bases. The CDR3 has 18 amino acids.

The count of this clonotype is one. This chain uses TRBV2 with TRBJ2-7, with 9 nucleotides matching TRBD1. Germline V gives CDR1 SNHLY, CDR2 FYNNEI. The CDR3 runs to 15 residues. Trimming took 5 bases from V and 5 from J; bases not matched to a gene: 10. CDR3 bases: TGTGCCAGCAGTAAAGAGACAGGGGGAGTCCACGAGCAGTACTTC. Translation: CASSKETGGVHEQYF.

The chain recombines TRBV19 with TRBJ2-7; D is ambiguous. Trimming left V 6 bases short and J 0 bases short, with 15 bases between. CDR1 and CDR2 (germline): LNHDA, SQIVND (reference sequence). This CDR3 region has 15 residues. CDR3 sequence reads: CASSPWGQSSYEQYF. DNA for the CDR3: TGTGCCAGTAGCCCATGGGGTCAAAGCTCCTACGAGCAGTACTTC.

This chain links TRBV6-5 with TRBJ1-4, with D possibly TRBD1 on 5 matching bases. V lost 2 bases and J 0 bases, leaving 10 bases between the germline ends. Per the germline V gene, CDR1 is MNHEY and CDR2 is SVGAGI. This CDR3 spans 16 amino acids. The CDR3 DNA sequence: TGTGCCAGCAGTTACCCGACAGTTGCAACTAATGAAAAACTGTTTTTT. Amino acids: CASSYPTVATNEKLFF.

Here the CDR3 DNA reads TGTGCCAGCAGCCTAAGTCCCGGGACAGGGACCGGGGAGCTGTTTTTT. This gives the protein CASSLSPGTGTGELFF. This chain joins TRBV11-2 and TRBJ2-2; 9 nucleotides line up with TRBD1. V shed 5 bases, J shed 5 bases, and the junction held 9 bases outside the gene matches. The CDR3 covers 16 residues. CDR1 is SGHAT, CDR2 FQNNGV, per germline.

This chain connects TRBV28 to TRBJ1-1; tentatively, D is TRBD1 (6 bases). The germline V gene encodes CDR1 MDHEN and CDR2 SYDVKM. The CDR3 totals 16 residues. V lost 5 bases and J 3 bases, leaving 19 bases between the germline ends. The CDR3 here is CASSNPGVGRDTEAFF. The CDR3 DNA reads TGTGCCAGCAGTAACCCAGGGGTGGGTCGTGACACTGAAGCTTTCTTT.

This sequence joins TRBV6-1 and TRBJ1-6; no firm D call. The germline CDR1 and CDR2 sequences are MNHNS and SASEGT. The V gene lost 0 bases and the J gene lost 0 bases, with 12 bases spanning the gap. This CDR3 contains 18 residues. The CDR3 spells CASSEARPESSYNSPLHF. In nucleotides, the CDR3 is TGTGCCAGCAGTGAAGCGCGGCCGGAGAGCTCCTATAATTCACCCCTCCACTTT.

The V call is TRBV20-1, the J call TRBJ1-5; D remains ambiguous. CDR3 length: 10 amino acids. V gave up 6 bases and J gave up 15 bases, with 15 bases separating them. Looked up from germline, CDR1 is DFQATT and CDR2 is SNEGSKA (reference sequence). The DNA for the CDR3 is TGCAGTGCCGGGGAACCCGAAGGGCATTTT. Its protein product is CSAGEPEGHF.

Only a few counts were recorded for this clonotype. This chain joins TRBV20-1 and TRBJ2-2; D gene unclear. CDR3 size: 14 residues. Germline values: CDR1 DFQATT, CDR2 SNEGSKA (reference sequence). V lost 5 bases and J lost 0, with 10 bases in between. CDR3 sequence reads: CSALVRPNTGELFF. CDR3 DNA sequence: TGCAGTGCTCTAGTCAGGCCGAACACCGGGGAGCTGTTTTTT.

V and J are TRBV20-1 and TRBJ2-2; 9 positions match TRBD2. Germline loops: CDR1 DFQATT, CDR2 SNEGSKA (reference sequence). The CDR3 contains 15 residues. V trimming: 4 bases; J trimming: 2 bases; junction bases outside the gene matches: 5. The CDR3 is CSAKSSGTNTGELFF. Here the CDR3 DNA reads TGCAGTGCTAAGTCTAGCGGGACCAACACCGGGGAGCTGTTTTTT.

The gene calls are TRBV18 and TRBJ2-3; D remains unclear. The V end lost 2 bases, the J end lost 1 base, and 10 bases lay between the germline ends. Germline CDR1 and CDR2: KGHSH and LQKENI. CDR3 length: 15 amino acids. The DNA of the CDR3 is TGTGCCAGCTCACCAAGGCTAGTTGGCACAGATACGCAGTATTTT. This codes for CASSPRLVGTDTQYF.

This clonotype was seen more than once but under ten times. The CDR3 DNA reads as TGTGCCAGTAGTTCACCAGGGGGTTCAAGAATTGGAGCTTTCTTT. Its protein is CASSSPGGSRIGAFF. The chain joins TRBV19 to TRBJ1-1; TRBD1 matches 7 bases. This CDR3 region has 15 residues. J lost 10 bases, V lost 5 bases, and 16 bases had no gene match. Germline V gene data show CDR1 as LNHDA and CDR2 as SQIVND (reference sequence).

The rearrangement joins TRBV12-3 or TRBV12-4 to TRBJ2-1; 9 bases map to TRBD2. The J segment lost 8 bases and the V segment lost 8 bases, leaving 10 bases of the junction unmatched. The CDR3 totals 14 residues. CDR3 DNA sequence: TGTGCCAGCGTTTGGGCGGGAGGGCGCGATGAGCAGTTCTTC. The encoded protein is CASVWAGGRDEQFF.

This rearrangement joins TRBV5-5 to TRBJ1-5; 9 bases map to TRBD1. Germline CDR1 and CDR2: SGHKS and YYEKEE (reference sequence). The J segment lost 3 bases and the V segment lost 2 bases, leaving 6 bases of the junction unmatched. This CDR3 has 16 amino acids. The CDR3 nucleotides are TGTGCCAGCAGCTTTTGGACAGGGGAACTCAATCAGCCCCAGCATTTT. Amino acid sequence: CASSFWTGELNQPQHF. Filled out from reference TRBV5-5 and TRBJ1-5, the complete variable domain reads DAGVTQSPTHLIKTRGQQVTLRCSPISGHKSVSWYQQVLGQGPQFIFQYYEKEERGRGNFPDRFSARQFPNYSSELNVNALLLGDSALYLCASSFWTGELNQPQHFGDGTRLSIL.

The rearrangement joins TRBV18 to TRBJ2-7; D gene ambiguous. Trimming removed 3 bases at V and 3 bases at J, with 18 bases between. Germline V gene sequence: CDR1 KGHSH, CDR2 LQKENI. The CDR3 totals 16 residues. CDR3 nucleotide sequence: TGTGCCAGCTCACCGGGTGGGTCCCTAAACCTCTACGAGCAGTACTTC. Translating gives CASSPGGSLNLYEQYF.

CDR3 region: CASTEGFNYGYTF. CDR3 sequence (DNA): TGTGCCAGCACCGAGGGTTTTAACTATGGCTACACCTTC. The rearrangement uses TRBV28 and TRBJ1-2; no clear D gene. This CDR3 region has 13 residues. V was clipped by 7 bases and J by 1 base, with 10 bases between them. Germline assignment: CDR1 MDHEN and CDR2 SYDVKM.

The chain couples TRBV6-4 to TRBJ1-6; tentative D call: TRBD1 (6 bases). Germline V CDR1 and CDR2: MRHNA, SNTAGT. The CDR3 length is 15 residues. V was trimmed by 6 bases and J by 10 bases, leaving 19 bases between them. CDR3 residues: CASSITTGAESPLHF. CDR3 bases: TGTGCCAGCAGCATAACAACGGGGGCCGAATCACCCCTCCACTTT.

The CDR3 loop is CASSFGGASTEAFF. Written as DNA, the CDR3 is TGTGCCAGCAGTTTTGGGGGGGCTTCCACTGAAGCTTTCTTT. The rearrangement joins TRBV28 to TRBJ1-1; a weak D match, TRBD1 (6 bases). The CDR3 is made up of 14 amino acids. V dropped 3 bases and J dropped 4 bases, with 12 bases sitting between them. The germline V gene encodes CDR1 MDHEN and CDR2 SYDVKM.

The chain joins TRBV27 to TRBJ1-5; 8 positions match TRBD1. V lost 5 bases to trimming and J lost 6 bases; unmatched junction nucleotides: 12. Looked up from germline, CDR1 is MNHEY and CDR2 is SMNVEV (reference sequence). This CDR3 is built from 16 residues. The CDR3 loop is CASSASQGVMGQPQHF. The CDR3 nucleotides are TGTGCCAGCAGTGCATCACAGGGGGTGATGGGTCAGCCCCAGCATTTT.

The chain has TRBV30 and TRBJ1-2; D unresolved. CDR3 length: 15 residues. Germline CDR1 reads GTSNPN; CDR2 reads SVGIG (reference sequence). V gave up 0 bases and J gave up 4 bases, with 15 bases separating them. The CDR3 nucleotides read TGTGCCTGGAGTGTCCCTACGCCCCTGGCCTATGGCTACACCTTC. This translates into CAWSVPTPLAYGYTF.

This clonotype was detected only a few times. The CDR3 nucleotides are TGTGCCAGCAGCCCACAGGGCTTGGGCACTGAAGCTTTCTTT. This codes for CASSPQGLGTEAFF. The V and J genes are TRBV7-2 and TRBJ1-1; TRBD1 is a possible D gene (6 bases). The CDR3 is 14 amino acids. Trimming cost V 5 bases and J 4 bases, with 14 bases left between them. Germline assignment: CDR1 SGHTA and CDR2 FQGNSA.